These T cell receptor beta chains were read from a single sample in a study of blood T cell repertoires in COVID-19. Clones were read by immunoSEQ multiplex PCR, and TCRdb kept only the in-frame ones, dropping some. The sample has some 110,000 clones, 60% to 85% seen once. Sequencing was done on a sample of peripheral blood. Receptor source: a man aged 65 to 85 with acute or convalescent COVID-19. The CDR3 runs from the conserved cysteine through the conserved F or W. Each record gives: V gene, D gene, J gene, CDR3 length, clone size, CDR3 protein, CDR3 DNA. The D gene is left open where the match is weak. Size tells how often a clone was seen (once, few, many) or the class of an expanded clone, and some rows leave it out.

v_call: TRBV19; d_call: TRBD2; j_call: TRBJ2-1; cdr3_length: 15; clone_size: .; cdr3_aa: CASTPGLAGAHEQFF; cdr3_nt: TGTGCCAGTACCCCAGGGCTAGCGGGAGCCCATGAGCAGTTCTTC
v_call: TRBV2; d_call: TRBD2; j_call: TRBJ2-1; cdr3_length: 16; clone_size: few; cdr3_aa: CASSEAHAGGYNEQFF; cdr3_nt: TGTGCCAGCAGTGAAGCGCACGCCGGGGGGTACAATGAGCAGTTCTTC
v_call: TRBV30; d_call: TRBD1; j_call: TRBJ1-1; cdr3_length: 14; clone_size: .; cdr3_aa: CAWSPRGRSTEAFF; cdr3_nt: TGTGCCTGGAGTCCCAGGGGGCGGTCCACTGAAGCTTTCTTT
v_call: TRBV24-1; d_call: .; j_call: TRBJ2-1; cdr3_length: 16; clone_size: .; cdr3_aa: CATSDFSRDSYNEQFF; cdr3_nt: TGTGCCACCAGTGATTTTTCGCGGGACTCCTACAATGAGCAGTTCTTC
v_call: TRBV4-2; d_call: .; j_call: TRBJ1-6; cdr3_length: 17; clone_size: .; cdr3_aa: CASSQDVGAEWDSPLHF; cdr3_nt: TGTGCCAGCAGCCAAGATGTGGGGGCAGAGTGGGATTCACCCCTCCACTTT
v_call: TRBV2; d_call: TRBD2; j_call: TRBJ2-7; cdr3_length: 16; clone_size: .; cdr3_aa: CASRATSGGFSYEQYF; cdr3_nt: TGTGCCAGCAGGGCCACTAGCGGGGGCTTCTCCTACGAGCAGTACTTC
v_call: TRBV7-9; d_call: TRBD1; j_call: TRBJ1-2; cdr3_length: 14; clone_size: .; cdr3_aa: CASSPTGTESGYTF; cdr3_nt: TGTGCCAGCAGCCCCACCGGGACAGAGTCTGGCTACACCTTC
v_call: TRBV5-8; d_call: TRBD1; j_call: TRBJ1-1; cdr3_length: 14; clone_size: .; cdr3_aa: CASRLPGTGSTAFF; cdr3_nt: TGTGCCAGCAGACTTCCCGGGACAGGATCCACGGCTTTCTTT
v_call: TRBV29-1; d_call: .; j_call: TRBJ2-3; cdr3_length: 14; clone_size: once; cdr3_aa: CSVERGAGTDTQYF; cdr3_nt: TGCAGCGTTGAACGGGGGGCAGGCACAGATACGCAGTATTTT
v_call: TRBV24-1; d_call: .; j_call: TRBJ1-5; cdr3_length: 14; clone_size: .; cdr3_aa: CATSGEGANQPQHF; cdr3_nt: TGTGCCACCAGTGGAGAGGGAGCCAATCAGCCCCAGCATTTT
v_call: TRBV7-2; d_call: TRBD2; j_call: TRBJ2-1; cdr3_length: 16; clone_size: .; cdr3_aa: CASSLEGLAGEDEQFF; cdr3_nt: TGTGCCAGCAGCTTAGAGGGCCTAGCGGGAGAGGATGAGCAGTTCTTC
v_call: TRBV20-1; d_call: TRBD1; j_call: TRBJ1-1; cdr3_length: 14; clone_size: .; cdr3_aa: CSASDWTGNTEAFF; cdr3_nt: TGCAGTGCTAGTGACTGGACAGGGAACACTGAAGCTTTCTTT
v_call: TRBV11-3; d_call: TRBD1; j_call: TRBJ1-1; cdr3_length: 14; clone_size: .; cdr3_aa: CASSPRQGSTEAFF; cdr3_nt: TGTGCCAGCAGCCCTAGACAGGGCTCCACTGAAGCTTTCTTT
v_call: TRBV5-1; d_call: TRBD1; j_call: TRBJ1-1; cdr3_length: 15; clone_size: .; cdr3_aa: CASSLWTGGGTEAFF; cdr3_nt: TGCGCCAGCAGCCTTTGGACAGGAGGTGGCACTGAAGCTTTCTTT
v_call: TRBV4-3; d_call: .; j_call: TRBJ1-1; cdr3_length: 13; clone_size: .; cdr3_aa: CASSRLKDTEAFF; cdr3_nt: TGCGCCAGCAGCCGACTAAAGGACACTGAAGCTTTCTTT
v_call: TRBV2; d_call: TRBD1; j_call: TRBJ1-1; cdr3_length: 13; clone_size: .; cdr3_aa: CASSLQGITEAFF; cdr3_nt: TGTGCCAGCAGTCTACAGGGGATCACTGAAGCTTTCTTT
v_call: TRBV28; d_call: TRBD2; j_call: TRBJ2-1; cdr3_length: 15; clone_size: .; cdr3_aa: CASSPRLAGQDEQFF; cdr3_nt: TGTGCCAGCAGTCCTAGACTAGCGGGACAGGATGAGCAGTTCTTC
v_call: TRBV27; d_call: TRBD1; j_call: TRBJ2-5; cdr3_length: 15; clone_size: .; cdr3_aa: CASKVGPTGGETQYF; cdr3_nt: TGTGCCAGCAAAGTTGGCCCTACAGGGGGAGAGACCCAGTACTTC
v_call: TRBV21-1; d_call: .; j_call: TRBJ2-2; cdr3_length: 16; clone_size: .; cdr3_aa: CASSKRTGGETGELFF; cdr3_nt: TGTGCCAGCAGCAAAAGGACAGGGGGAGAGACCGGGGAGCTGTTTTTT
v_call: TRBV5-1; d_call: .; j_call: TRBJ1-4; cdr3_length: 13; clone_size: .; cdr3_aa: CASSRTENEKLFF; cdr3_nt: TGCGCCAGCAGTAGGACAGAGAATGAAAAACTGTTTTTT
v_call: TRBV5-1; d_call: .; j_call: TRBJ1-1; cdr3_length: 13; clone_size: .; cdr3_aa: CASSLSMNTEAFF; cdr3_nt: TGCGCCAGCAGCTTATCAATGAACACTGAAGCTTTCTTT
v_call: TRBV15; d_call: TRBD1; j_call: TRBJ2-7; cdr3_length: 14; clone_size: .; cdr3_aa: CATSRDGDRYEQYF; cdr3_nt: TGTGCCACCAGCAGAGATGGGGACAGATACGAGCAGTACTTC
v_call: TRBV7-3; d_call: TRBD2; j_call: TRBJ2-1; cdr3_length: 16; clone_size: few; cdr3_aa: CASSLTRASGIAEQFF; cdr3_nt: TGTGCCAGCAGCTTAACTAGGGCTAGCGGGATTGCTGAGCAGTTCTTC
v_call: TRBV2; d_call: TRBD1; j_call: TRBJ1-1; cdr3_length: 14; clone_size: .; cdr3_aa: CAIDRTGRNTEAFF; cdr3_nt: TGTGCCATCGACCGGACAGGACGGAACACTGAAGCTTTCTTT
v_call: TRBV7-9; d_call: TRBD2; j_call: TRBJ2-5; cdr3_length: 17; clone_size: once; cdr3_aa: CASSVTGGTPEGETQYF; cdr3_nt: TGTGCCAGCAGCGTAACGGGGGGGACCCCGGAGGGGGAGACCCAGTACTTC
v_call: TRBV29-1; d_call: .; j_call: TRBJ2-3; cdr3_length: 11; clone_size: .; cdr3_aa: CSVGEAGTQYF; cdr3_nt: TGCAGCGTTGGGGAGGCGGGTACGCAGTATTTT
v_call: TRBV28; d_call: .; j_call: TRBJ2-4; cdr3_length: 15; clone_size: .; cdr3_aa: CASPGAPFPKNIQYF; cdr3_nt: TGTGCCAGCCCAGGGGCCCCATTTCCCAAAAACATTCAGTACTTC